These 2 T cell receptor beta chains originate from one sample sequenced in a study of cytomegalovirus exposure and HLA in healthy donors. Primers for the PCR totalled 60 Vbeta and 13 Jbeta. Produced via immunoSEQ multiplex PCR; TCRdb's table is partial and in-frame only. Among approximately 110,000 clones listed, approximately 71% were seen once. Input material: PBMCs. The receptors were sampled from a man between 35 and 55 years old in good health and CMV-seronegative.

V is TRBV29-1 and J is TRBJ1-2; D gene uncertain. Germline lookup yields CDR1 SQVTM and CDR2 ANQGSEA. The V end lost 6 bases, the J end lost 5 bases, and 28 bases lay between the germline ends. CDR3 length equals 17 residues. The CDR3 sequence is CSVDEPSDRYGGYGYTF. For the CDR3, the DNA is TGCAGCGTGGACGAGCCCTCGGACCGATACGGAGGATATGGCTACACCTTC.

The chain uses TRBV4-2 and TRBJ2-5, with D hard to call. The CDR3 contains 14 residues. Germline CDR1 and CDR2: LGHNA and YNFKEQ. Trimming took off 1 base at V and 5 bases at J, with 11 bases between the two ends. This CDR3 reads CASSQGSGRETQYF. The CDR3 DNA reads TGTGCCAGCAGCCAAGGTTCCGGCAGGGAGACCCAGTACTTC.